The rows below give T cell receptor beta chains drawn from one sample of a study of blood T cell repertoires in COVID-19. The table came from immunoSEQ multiplex PCR; TCRdb's copy has only in-frame clones and leaves some out. The table includes about 220,000 clones, approximately 92% detected once. The sample was PBMCs or T cells enriched from blood (not recorded which). These receptors originate from a woman under 30 in a cohort exposed to, infected with or recovered from COVID-19 (not recorded which). Each CDR3 is given with its conserved first and last residue. The D gene is left open where the match is weak. Some rows have no size entry. The others give once, few or many, or a class for an expanded clone.

j_call cdr3_length d_call clone_size v_call cdr3_nt cdr3_aa
TRBJ1-1 13 NA NA TRBV27 TGTGCCAGCAGTCTAGGACGGGGCACTGAAGCTTTCTTT CASSLGRGTEAFF
TRBJ1-2 14 TRBD1 NA TRBV19 TGTGCCAGTAGTGTTACAGGGGGAAACTATGGCTACACCTTC CASSVTGGNYGYTF
TRBJ2-1 16 NA NA TRBV9 TGTGCCAGCAGCGTAGTTACAGGGGAGGTAAACAATGAGCAGTTCTTC CASSVVTGEVNNEQFF
TRBJ1-1 12 NA NA TRBV29-1 TGCAGCGGGAGAGTTCAAGGAGAGGAAGCTTTCTTT CSGRVQGEEAFF
TRBJ1-6 13 NA once TRBV18 TGTGCCAGCGCGATACCAGGGAATTCACCCCTCCACTTT CASAIPGNSPLHF
TRBJ2-3 15 NA NA TRBV25-1 TGTGCCAGCAGTGTTGGAGGGACTAGCACAGATACGCAGTATTTT CASSVGGTSTDTQYF
TRBJ2-5 14 NA NA TRBV5-4 TGTGCCAGCAGCCCGGGCCTAGCTCAGGAGACCCAGTACTTC CASSPGLAQETQYF
TRBJ1-5 15 TRBD1 NA TRBV2 TGTGCCAGCAGTCTACGGGGACAGGGGGAACAGCCCCAGCATTTT CASSLRGQGEQPQHF
TRBJ2-1 15 TRBD1 NA TRBV27 TGTGCCAGCAGTTTAGCAGGGGGTCACTACAATGAGCAGTTCTTC CASSLAGGHYNEQFF
TRBJ1-4 10 NA NA TRBV10-2 TGCCCCAGCCTCGGTGAAAAACTGTTTTTT CPSLGEKLFF
TRBJ2-5 21 TRBD1 large TRBV19 TGTGCCAGTAGTATTCGTTCCTCGGGACAGGGGGCAGTGGGTTATGAAGAGACCCAGTACTTC CASSIRSSGQGAVGYEETQYF
TRBJ2-3 15 TRBD2 NA TRBV19 TGTGCCAGTAGTACCTTTCAGGGAGGGACAGATACGCAGTATTTT CASSTFQGGTDTQYF
TRBJ2-7 18 TRBD2 NA TRBV3-1/TRBV3-2 TGTGCCAGCAGCCAAGAAGTACCTAGCGGGGCAGTGTCCTACGAGCAGTACTTC CASSQEVPSGAVSYEQYF
TRBJ2-2 11 NA NA TRBV7-9 TGTGCCAGCAGCACCGGGGGGGAGCTGTTTTTT CASSTGGELFF
TRBJ2-2 16 TRBD2 once TRBV5-1 TGCGCCAGCAGCTTGGTGTCGGGAGGGAACACCGGGGAGCTGTTTTTT CASSLVSGGNTGELFF
TRBJ2-7 14 NA few TRBV6-5 TGTGCCACCAGATCGGGACTGGCCCCTCTACGGCAGTACTTC CATRSGLAPLRQYF
TRBJ2-7 16 NA NA TRBV7-9 TGTGCCAGCAGCCCGCGCCCGACAGTAACATCCTACGAGCAGTACTTC CASSPRPTVTSYEQYF
TRBJ2-7 14 NA NA TRBV9 TGTGCCAGCAGCGTAGGATCGGTGTCCTACGAGCAGTACTTC CASSVGSVSYEQYF
TRBJ1-3 16 NA NA TRBV7-6 TGTGCCAGCAGCTTCCGGACGGGAGATTCTGGAAACACCATATATTTT CASSFRTGDSGNTIYF
TRBJ1-1 13 NA NA TRBV18 TGTGCCAGCTCACCAGTTGCCGGGACTGAAGCTTTCTTT CASSPVAGTEAFF
TRBJ1-5 16 NA NA TRBV27 TGTGCCAGCAGGCCAGGGGCTCAGATGGCCAATCAGCCCCAGCATTTT CASRPGAQMANQPQHF
TRBJ2-7 16 NA NA TRBV7-8 TGTGCCAGCAGCTTTGGGTCTTGGGCAGTTTCCTACGAGCAGTACTTC CASSFGSWAVSYEQYF
TRBJ2-2 16 TRBD2 NA TRBV7-6 TGTGCCAGCAGCTTCGGGACTAGCGAGAACACCGGGGAGCTGTTTTTT CASSFGTSENTGELFF
TRBJ1-1 13 NA NA TRBV7-9 TGTGCCAGCATGGCTCGAGGTAACACTGAAGCTTTCTTT CASMARGNTEAFF
TRBJ1-1 15 NA NA TRBV9 TGTGCCAGCAGCGTAGGCGGAGGACCGGGAGTTGAAGCTTTCTTT CASSVGGGPGVEAFF
TRBJ1-5 16 TRBD1 once TRBV24-1 TGTGCCACCAGTGACCCAAAGACAGGGGACGATCAGCCCCAGCATTTT CATSDPKTGDDQPQHF
TRBJ2-7 16 NA NA TRBV5-1 TGCGCCAGCAGCTTGTATTTCAGCCAAGCGGTCTACGAGCAGTACTTC CASSLYFSQAVYEQYF
TRBJ2-7 14 NA NA TRBV28 TGTGCCAGCAGTTTGTACGGGAGCGGCGACGAGCAGTACTTC CASSLYGSGDEQYF
TRBJ2-1 13 NA NA TRBV9 TGTGCCAGCAGCATAGGTAGTGACAATGAGCAGTTCTTC CASSIGSDNEQFF
TRBJ1-6 14 TRBD1 NA TRBV7-2 TGTGCCAGCAGCTCCACAGGGGTGGATTCACCCCTCCACTTT CASSSTGVDSPLHF
TRBJ2-1 15 NA NA TRBV2 TGTGCCAGCAGTGTTGGAAGGGGGAGCTACAATGAGCAGTTCTTC CASSVGRGSYNEQFF
TRBJ2-2 15 NA NA TRBV10-2 TGCGCCAGCAGGGAACCTAGACCGGACACCGGGGAGCTGTTTTTT CASREPRPDTGELFF
TRBJ1-2 16 TRBD1 NA TRBV9 TGTGCCAGCAGCCTTAATAACAGGGGGGTTTCCTATGGCTACACCTTC CASSLNNRGVSYGYTF
TRBJ2-1 14 NA NA TRBV19 TGTGCCAGTAGCCCAGGAGGGCTCCGGAATGAGCAGTTCTTC CASSPGGLRNEQFF
TRBJ1-2 15 TRBD1 NA TRBV6-5 TGTGCCAGCAGACCCGTGGACAGGGAGGTGTATGGCTACACCTTC CASRPVDREVYGYTF
TRBJ2-3 16 TRBD2 NA TRBV27 TGTGCCAGCAGACCCCTCCGGCTAGCGGGAACAGATACGCAGTATTTT CASRPLRLAGTDTQYF
TRBJ2-7 15 NA NA TRBV9 TGTGCCAGCAGCGTAGACGGGAGCGGCTCCTACGAGCAGTACTTC CASSVDGSGSYEQYF
TRBJ2-1 12 TRBD2 NA TRBV11-2 TGTGCCAGCAGCCGGACTAGCAGCGAGCAGTTCTTC CASSRTSSEQFF
TRBJ2-1 17 NA NA TRBV13 TGTGCCAGCAGCTTAGGGTCTGGGGGGATCGGAATAAATGAGCAGTTCTTC CASSLGSGGIGINEQFF
TRBJ1-6 17 TRBD1 NA TRBV5-6 TGTGCCAGCAGCTGGGACAGGGGAAGCTCCTATAATTCACCCCTCCACTTT CASSWDRGSSYNSPLHF
TRBJ1-4 15 NA once TRBV7-8 TGTGCCAGCAGCCCGACGACAGGTTCTAATGAAAAACTGTTTTTT CASSPTTGSNEKLFF
TRBJ2-3 12 NA NA TRBV2 TGTGCCAGCATAGGGGCTGCAGATACGCAGTATTTT CASIGAADTQYF
TRBJ2-7 15 TRBD2 NA TRBV7-9 TGTGCCAGCAGCCGACTAGCGGGAGCTGTCTACGAGCAGTACTTC CASSRLAGAVYEQYF
TRBJ2-6 19 NA NA TRBV7-3 TGTGCCAGCAGCTTAAGCCCTCCTAGAGGAGTCTCTGGGGCCAACGTCCTGACTTTC CASSLSPPRGVSGANVLTF
TRBJ1-2 17 NA NA TRBV21-1 TGTGCCAGCAGCAAAGCGGGGACAGGGGTGAGGGACTATGGCTACACCTTC CASSKAGTGVRDYGYTF
TRBJ1-4 14 NA NA TRBV27 TGTGCCAGCCGGGGGGAATTCAATGGAGAAAAACTGTTTTTT CASRGEFNGEKLFF
TRBJ2-1 15 NA NA TRBV30 TGTGCCTGTTACGGGGGAGAAAATTCCTACAATGAGCAGTTCTTC CACYGGENSYNEQFF
TRBJ1-2 12 NA NA TRBV24-1 TGTGCCACCCGCGGATCTACGGAGGGCTACACCTTC CATRGSTEGYTF
TRBJ2-1 18 TRBD2 NA TRBV28 TGTGCCAGCAGTTCCCCGGGACTAGCGGAGAGCTCCTACAATGAGCAGTTCTTC CASSSPGLAESSYNEQFF
TRBJ1-1 13 NA NA TRBV6-5 TGTGCCAGCAGTTCACAGGGATACACTGAAGCTTTCTTT CASSSQGYTEAFF
TRBJ2-2 16 NA NA TRBV7-3 TGTGCCAGCAGCACTTATAGCGGAGCGAACACCGGGGAGCTGTTTTTT CASSTYSGANTGELFF
TRBJ1-1 15 NA NA TRBV4-1 TGCGCCAGCAGCCCAGAGGGCGTGATGAACACTGAAGCTTTCTTT CASSPEGVMNTEAFF
TRBJ2-7 16 TRBD2 NA TRBV7-8 TGTGCCAGCAGCTTAGCTCGCGGGAGATGGTCCTACGAGCAGTACTTC CASSLARGRWSYEQYF